The next 29 T cell receptor beta chains were all read from a single sample in a study of blood T cell repertoires in COVID-19. The assay was immunoSEQ multiplex PCR, and TCRdb's table has in-frame clones only and misses some. The sample comprises 340,000 or so clones, around 82% of which are singletons, and approximately 3.1% rests with the top ten. Sequenced material: peripheral blood. The receptors were sampled from a man aged 30-40 years with active or convalescent COVID-19.

The CDR3 sequence is CASSPWSGLAGADTQYF. The CDR3 coding sequence is TGTGCCAGCAGTCCATGGTCGGGACTAGCGGGAGCAGATACGCAGTATTTT. The chain recombines TRBV27 with TRBJ2-3; 14 bases fit TRBD2. The CDR3 spans 17 residues. J was trimmed by 4 bases and V by 5 bases; bases with no gene match: 8. CDR1 and CDR2 (germline): MNHEY, SMNVEV (reference sequence).

This chain joins TRBV11-2 and TRBJ1-4; 7 bases align to TRBD1. This CDR3 is 14 amino acids long. The germline gives CDR1 SGHAT, CDR2 FQNNGV. Trimming at V came to 3 bases and at J to 3 bases, leaving 1 base not matched to a gene. CDR3 sequence: CASSLGTANEKLFF. The CDR3, as DNA: TGTGCCAGCAGCTTGGGGACAGCTAATGAAAAACTGTTTTTT.

This clone occurred a few times. This chain joins TRBV12-3 or TRBV12-4 and TRBJ1-2, with 10 bases aligning to TRBD1. The CDR3 runs to 13 residues. J lost 6 bases, V lost 6 bases, and 4 bases had no gene match. CDR3 sequence reads: CASSRDRGDGYTF. DNA for the CDR3: TGTGCCAGCAGCCGGGACAGGGGTGATGGCTACACCTTC.

The chain joins TRBV6-5 to TRBJ1-2; 7 positions match TRBD1. The V and J ends lost 2 bases and 4 bases, in that order; junction bases with no gene match: 4. Germline CDR1 reads MNHEY; CDR2 reads SVGAGI. The CDR3 is made up of 14 amino acids. CDR3 sequence (DNA): TGTGCCAGCAGTTACGCGACAGGGACCTATGGCTACACCTTC. Residues: CASSYATGTYGYTF.

The chain recombines TRBV6-2 or TRBV6-3 with TRBJ1-1; the D is unclear. From germline, CDR1 is MNHEY and CDR2 SVGEGT. V lost 6 bases, J lost 5 bases, and 16 bases lay in between. The CDR3 has 14 residues. The CDR3: CASSPRPRGTEAFF. As DNA, the CDR3 is TGTGCCAGCAGCCCCCGGCCACGGGGAACTGAAGCTTTCTTT.

The rearrangement links TRBV5-4 to TRBJ1-1, with D maybe TRBD1 (6 bases). V shed 4 bases and J shed 3 bases, with 13 bases lying between them. Germline assignment: CDR1 SGHNT and CDR2 YYREEE (reference sequence). The CDR3 length is 14 residues. The CDR3 coding sequence is TGTGCCAGCAGCCTCCCGGGGGGGCACACTGAAGCTTTCTTT. It yields the protein CASSLPGGHTEAFF.

The chain couples TRBV27 to TRBJ1-1; tentative D call: TRBD1 (6 bases). The germline V and J ends were trimmed by 6 bases and 10 bases, with 21 bases remaining between them. The V gene's germline CDR1 is MNHEY and CDR2 SMNVEV (reference sequence). The CDR3 extends over 14 amino acids. The CDR3 region has the DNA TGTGCCAGCAGCATGGAGACAGGATCCCTTCGAGCTTTCTTT. It encodes CASSMETGSLRAFF.

This clone was counted once. The V gene is TRBV18, the J gene TRBJ1-3; no clear D gene. Trimming took 2 bases from V and 0 from J, leaving 11 bases between them. The CDR3 has 16 amino acids. Germline values: CDR1 KGHSH, CDR2 LQKENI. Written as DNA, the CDR3 is TGTGCCAGCTCACCATCTCGACCGGGCTCTGGAAACACCATATATTTT. It is translated as CASSPSRPGSGNTIYF.

The chain links TRBV6-2 or TRBV6-3 to TRBJ2-2, with 7 positions matching TRBD2. V lost 5 bases and J lost 1; bases outside the gene matches: 4. CDR3 size: 15 residues. The germline gives CDR1 MNHEY, CDR2 SVGEGT. In DNA, the CDR3 is TGTGCCAGCAGTAGAGCGGGATTGAACACCGGGGAGCTGTTTTTT. Encoded protein: CASSRAGLNTGELFF.

The genes are TRBV5-4 and TRBJ2-7, with a weak D call TRBD2 (5 bases). Germline V gives CDR1 SGHNT, CDR2 YYREEE (reference sequence). The V end was cut by 1 base, the J end by 2 bases, with 13 bases between. The CDR3 has 15 residues. The CDR3 here is CASSLYSGSAYEQYF. The CDR3 bases are TGTGCCAGCAGCTTGTACAGCGGATCTGCCTACGAGCAGTACTTC.

The chain couples TRBV7-3 to TRBJ1-1, with D hard to call. V lost 5 bases to trimming and J lost 1 base, with 8 bases between them. Germline assignment: CDR1 SGHTA and CDR2 FQGTGA. The CDR3 runs to 13 residues. CDR3 DNA: TGTGCCAGCAGCGCACCAGGGAACACTGAAGCTTTCTTT. This encodes CASSAPGNTEAFF.

The V call is TRBV7-2, the J call TRBJ2-4; a weak D match, TRBD1 (5 bases). CDR1 is SGHTA, CDR2 FQGNSA, per germline. V lost 5 bases and J lost 6, with 14 bases in between. There are 14 residues in the CDR3. The DNA for the CDR3 is TGTGCCAGCAGCAGCCTTGGGGCCGGAAACATTCAGTACTTC. Amino acid sequence: CASSSLGAGNIQYF.

V is TRBV7-2 and J is TRBJ1-5; 7 bases are a match to TRBD1. This CDR3 is built from 14 residues. J lost 4 bases, V lost 2 bases, and 2 bases had no gene match. Germline assignment: CDR1 SGHTA and CDR2 FQGNSA. CDR3 protein: CASSLSGGNQPQHF. The CDR3 DNA follows: TGTGCCAGCAGCTTATCAGGGGGGAATCAGCCCCAGCATTTT.

The chain is built from TRBV18 and TRBJ1-1; D perhaps matches TRBD1 (5 bases). The CDR3 spans 15 residues. The V and J ends lost 4 bases and 0 bases respectively, with 12 bases between them. Germline V gene lookup returns CDR1 KGHSH and CDR2 LQKENI. This chain's CDR3 is CASSQDINMNTEAFF. CDR3 DNA sequence: TGTGCCAGCTCACAGGACATTAACATGAACACTGAAGCTTTCTTT.

The V call is TRBV28, the J call TRBJ2-1; D is perhaps TRBD1 (5 bases). CDR1 MDHEN and CDR2 SYDVKM come from the germline V gene. Trimming cost V 3 bases and J 4 bases, with 10 bases left between them. This CDR3 contains 14 residues. This chain's CDR3 is CASSFRDSYNEQFF. CDR3 coding DNA: TGTGCCAGCAGTTTCCGCGACAGTTACAATGAGCAGTTCTTC.

This clone was picked up a small number of times. The chain has TRBV7-8 and TRBJ1-5; 7 bases are a match to TRBD1. The trim removed 1 base at V and 3 bases at J, leaving 0 bases unmatched. Germline loops: CDR1 SGHVS, CDR2 FQNEAQ. This CDR3 spans 14 amino acids. CDR3 residues: CASSLEGANQPQHF. The CDR3 DNA sequence: TGTGCCAGCAGCTTAGAGGGGGCCAATCAGCCCCAGCATTTT.

This sequence joins TRBV7-2 and TRBJ2-5; TRBD2 might be the D (5 bases). Trimming left V 3 bases short and J 1 base short, with 15 bases between. The CDR3 is made up of 16 amino acids. Germline V gene sequence: CDR1 SGHTA, CDR2 FQGNSA. The CDR3 sequence is CASSFAPGILQETQYF. CDR3 DNA sequence: TGTGCCAGCAGCTTTGCACCCGGGATCCTCCAAGAGACCCAGTACTTC.

The J gene is TRBJ1-2, the V gene TRBV12-5; 11 nucleotides agree with TRBD1. Unmatched junction bases numbered 6, after V lost 5 bases and J lost 7 bases. This CDR3 region has 14 residues. Looked up from germline, CDR1 is LGHNT and CDR2 is FRNRAP. The CDR3 DNA sequence: TGTGCTAGTGGTCCGGACAGGGGGCTGGGTGGCTACACCTTC. This sequence encodes CASGPDRGLGGYTF.

The rearrangement uses TRBV5-1 and TRBJ2-5; maybe TRBD1 (8 bases). The germline V gene has CDR1 SGHRS and CDR2 YFSETQ. V dropped 6 bases and J dropped 5 bases, with 23 bases sitting between them. The CDR3 is 16 amino acids. CDR3 bases: TGCGCCAGCAATCCAAGGACAGGGAGGGAGGTCGAGACCCAGTACTTC. Its protein is CASNPRTGREVETQYF.

V usage is TRBV24-1 and J usage is TRBJ2-3; 8 bases are shared with TRBD2. This CDR3 has 17 residues. The V segment lost 3 bases and the J segment 8 bases; nucleotides outside the gene matches: 15. Looked up from germline, CDR1 is KGHDR and CDR2 is SFDVKD. CDR3 protein: CATSDPLAGGSDGTQYF. The CDR3 DNA reads TGTGCCACCAGTGATCCCCTAGCGGGCGGCTCGGACGGTACGCAGTATTTT.

The sample holds a few counts of this clone. CDR3 DNA sequence: TGTGCCAGCAGTCCCCTACAGGGGAAAGCTTTCTTT. Translated, it gives CASSPLQGKAFF. The rearrangement joins TRBV6-5 to TRBJ1-1; 7 bases are a match to TRBD1. There are 12 residues in the CDR3. The V gene's germline CDR1 is MNHEY and CDR2 SVGAGI. The V gene end was trimmed by 5 bases and the J gene end by 9 bases; junction bases not matched to a gene: 6.

V usage is TRBV13 and J usage is TRBJ2-3, with TRBD2 matching 10 bases. Germline V gene data show CDR1 as PRHDT and CDR2 as FYEKMQ (reference sequence). The CDR3 is 16 amino acids. J gave up 2 bases and V 5 bases, and 7 bases lay outside the gene matches. CDR3 DNA: TGTGCCAGCAGCCGAGCGGGAGGGCCTTTCACAGATACGCAGTATTTT. Amino acids: CASSRAGGPFTDTQYF.

The chain uses TRBV18 and TRBJ2-7; D is undetermined. Germline loops: CDR1 KGHSH, CDR2 LQKENI. The CDR3 contains 14 residues. V lost 2 bases to trimming and J lost 2 bases, with 10 bases between them. The CDR3 here is CASSPNSGPYEQYF. CDR3 in DNA: TGTGCCAGCTCACCAAACTCGGGTCCCTACGAGCAGTACTTC.

The chain employs TRBV29-1 and TRBJ2-1, with 7 bases matching TRBD2. CDR3 length: 14 residues. Per germline, CDR1 SQVTM and CDR2 ANQGSEA. V lost 5 bases, J lost 2 bases, and 6 bases stayed unmatched. The CDR3 nucleotides read TGCAGCGTTCGGTGGGAGGGCCCCTACAATGAGCAGTTCTTC. This gives the protein CSVRWEGPYNEQFF.

The chain recombines TRBV4-3 with TRBJ1-2; D is ambiguous. CDR1 and CDR2 from the germline V gene are LGHNA and YSLEER. This CDR3 comprises 15 residues. The V end was cut by 0 bases, the J end by 4 bases, with 12 bases between. CDR3 DNA: TGCGCCAGCAGCCAAGAATCACGGGGTCGCTATGGCTACACCTTC. Encoded protein: CASSQESRGRYGYTF.

The J gene is TRBJ2-1, the V gene TRBV24-1; possibly TRBD2 for D (5 bases). V gave up 5 bases and J gave up 6 bases, with 16 bases separating them. Germline V gene sequence: CDR1 KGHDR, CDR2 SFDVKD. This CDR3 comprises 15 residues. This CDR3 reads CATSGVATAFNEQFF. DNA of the CDR3: TGTGCCACCAGTGGAGTAGCGACCGCTTTCAATGAGCAGTTCTTC.

This clone was counted only a few times. V is TRBV28 and J is TRBJ1-5; D is unclear. CDR3 length: 12 amino acids. V lost 4 bases to trimming and J lost 6 bases, with 7 bases between them. Germline V lookup: CDR1 MDHEN, CDR2 SYDVKM. The CDR3: CASSSPGQPQHF. In nucleotides, the CDR3 is TGTGCCAGCAGTTCCCCCGGTCAGCCCCAGCATTTT.

V and J are TRBV3-1 (or the pseudogene TRBV3-2) and TRBJ1-4; tentative D call: TRBD1 (6 bases). V was trimmed by 3 bases and J by 7 bases, leaving 15 bases between them. The germline CDR1 and CDR2 sequences are LGHDT and YNNKEL (reference sequence). The CDR3 is 15 amino acids. The DNA for the CDR3 is TGTGCCAGCAGCCACCTCGGACAGCTGGGTGAAAAACTGTTTTTT. Translation gives CASSHLGQLGEKLFF.

This clone was counted between two and nine times. The V and J genes are TRBV5-1 and TRBJ2-1, with 7 bases aligning to TRBD1. There are 15 residues in the CDR3. CDR1 and CDR2 (germline): SGHRS, YFSETQ. Losses at the gene ends were 0 bases for V and 5 bases for J; bases not matched to a gene: 5. CDR3 loop: CASSLGQGENNEQFF. For the CDR3, the DNA is TGCGCCAGCAGCTTGGGACAGGGAGAGAACAATGAGCAGTTCTTC.